These T cell receptor beta chains were read from a single sample in a study of T cells in pancreatic ductal adenocarcinoma. Measured with immunoSEQ multiplex PCR; TCRdb has only the in-frame clones, and not every one. The repertoire holds roughly 5,400 clones, with approximately 91% as singletons. What was sequenced was pancreatic tumor tissue. Receptors originate from a human donor with pancreatic ductal adenocarcinoma. Both conserved end residues are part of each CDR3. A D gene is named only where the DNA matches it firmly. Clone size is stated in some rows and not others, as once, few, many or a class when expanded.

v_gene	d_gene	j_gene	abundance	CDR3nt	CDR3aa
TRBV6-1	-	TRBJ1-2	-	TGTGCCAGCACCGGTTACAGCTATGGCTACACCTTC	CASTGYSYGYTF
TRBV5-6	-	TRBJ1-4	-	TGTGCCAGCAGCTTAGTCCACGACGAAAAACTGTTTTTT	CASSLVHDEKLFF
TRBV28	TRBD2	TRBJ2-2	-	TGTGCCAGCAGTTTAGCCGGGAGGGCAGGCACCGGGGAGCTGTTTTTT	CASSLAGRAGTGELFF
TRBV27	-	TRBJ2-4	-	TGTGCCAGCAGTCCAGCCTCAGGAGCCAAAAACATTCAGTACTTC	CASSPASGAKNIQYF
TRBV25-1	-	TRBJ2-5	large	TGTGCCAGCAGCCCTGACAGCCAAGAGACCCAGTACTTC	CASSPDSQETQYF
TRBV11-2	TRBD1	TRBJ1-2	-	TGTGCCAGCAGCTTCTCCGGGACAGAAAACTATGGCTACACCTTC	CASSFSGTENYGYTF
TRBV4-3	TRBD2	TRBJ2-3	-	TGCGCCAGCAGCCAAGATTACGAGGGAGGGCCAGATACGCAGTATTTT	CASSQDYEGGPDTQYF
TRBV6-5	TRBD1	TRBJ2-3	-	TGTGCCAGCAGGCCCGGGACAGGGATTCTCGATACGCAGTATTTT	CASRPGTGILDTQYF
TRBV5-4	-	TRBJ2-5	-	TGTGCCAGCAGCGTTGTAGGGGGGGCAGGGAATAGAGAGACCCAGTACTTC	CASSVVGGAGNRETQYF
TRBV7-9	TRBD2	TRBJ2-3	-	TGTGCCAGCAGCTTAGCGGGAACTAGCGGGGCTAGCACAGATACGCAGTATTTT	CASSLAGTSGASTDTQYF
TRBV19	-	TRBJ1-2	-	TGTGCCAGTAGTACAGGAGGACAGCTCTATGGCTACACCTTC	CASSTGGQLYGYTF
TRBV9	-	TRBJ1-1	-	TGTGCCAGCAGCGCCGGTCTTCGGCCGGTGGCTGAAGCTTTCTTT	CASSAGLRPVAEAFF
TRBV10-3	TRBD1	TRBJ1-1	-	TGTGCCATCAGTGAGCCCGACGGGGCGGGACAGGGGAGGACTGAAGCTTTCTTT	CAISEPDGAGQGRTEAFF
TRBV7-4	-	TRBJ1-3	-	TGTGCCAGCAGCTTAGCGCAGGGAAACACCATATATTTT	CASSLAQGNTIYF
TRBV19	TRBD1	TRBJ2-2	-	TGTGCCAGTAAGGGGGCCCCTAACACCGGGGAGCTGTTTTTT	CASKGAPNTGELFF
TRBV5-6	TRBD1	TRBJ2-7	-	TGTGCCAGCAGCTTGGAAGGGGGCTTCTCCTACGAGCAGTACTTC	CASSLEGGFSYEQYF